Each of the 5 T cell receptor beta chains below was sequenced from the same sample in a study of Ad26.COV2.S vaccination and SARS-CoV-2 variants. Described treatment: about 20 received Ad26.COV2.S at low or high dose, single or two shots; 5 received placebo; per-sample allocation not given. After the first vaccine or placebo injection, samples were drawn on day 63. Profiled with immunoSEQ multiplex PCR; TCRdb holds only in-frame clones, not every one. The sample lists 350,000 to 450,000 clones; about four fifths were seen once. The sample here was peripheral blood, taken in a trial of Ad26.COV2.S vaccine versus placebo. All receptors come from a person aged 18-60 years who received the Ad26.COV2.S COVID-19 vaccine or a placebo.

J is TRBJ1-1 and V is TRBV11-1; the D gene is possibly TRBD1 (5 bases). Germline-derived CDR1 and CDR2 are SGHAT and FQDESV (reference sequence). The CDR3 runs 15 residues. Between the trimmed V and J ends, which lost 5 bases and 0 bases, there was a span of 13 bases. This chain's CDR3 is CASSPLRGVNTEAFF. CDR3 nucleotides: TGTGCCAGCAGCCCCCTTCGAGGGGTGAACACTGAAGCTTTCTTT.

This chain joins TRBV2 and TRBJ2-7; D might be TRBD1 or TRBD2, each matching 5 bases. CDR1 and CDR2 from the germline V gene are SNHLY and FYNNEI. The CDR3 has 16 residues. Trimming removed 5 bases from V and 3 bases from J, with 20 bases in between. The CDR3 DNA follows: TGTGCCAGCAGTCCCCCTCCGGGACGCAGGTTCTACGAGCAGTACTTC. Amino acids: CASSPPPGRRFYEQYF. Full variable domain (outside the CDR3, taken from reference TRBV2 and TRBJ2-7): EPEVTQTPSHQVTQMGQEVILRCVPISNHLYFYWYRQILGQKVEFLVSFYNNEISEKSEIFDDQFSVERPDGSNFTLKIRSTKLEDSAMYFCASSPPPGRRFYEQYFGPGTRLTVT.

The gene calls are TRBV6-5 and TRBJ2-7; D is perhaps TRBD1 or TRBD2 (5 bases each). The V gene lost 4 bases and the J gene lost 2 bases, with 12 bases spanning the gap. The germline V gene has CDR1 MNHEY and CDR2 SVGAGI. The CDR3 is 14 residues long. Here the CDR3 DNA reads TGTGCCAGCAGTTTCCGGGACGGACCCTACGAGCAGTACTTC. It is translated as CASSFRDGPYEQYF.

This CDR3 is CASSQGSGGYTF. As DNA, the CDR3 is TGTGCCAGCAGCCAGGGATCGGGCGGCTACACCTTC. The chain is built from TRBV6-6 and TRBJ1-2; D may be TRBD1 (5 bases). Germline loops: CDR1 MNHNY, CDR2 SVGAGI (reference sequence). Deletions cut 6 bases from V and 8 bases from J, with 13 bases between. The CDR3 is made up of 12 amino acids.

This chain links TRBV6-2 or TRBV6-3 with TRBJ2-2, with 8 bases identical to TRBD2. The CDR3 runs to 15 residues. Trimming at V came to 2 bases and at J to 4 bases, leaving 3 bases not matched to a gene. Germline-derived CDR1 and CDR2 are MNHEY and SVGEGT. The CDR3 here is CASSYGRGGTGELFF. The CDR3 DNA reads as TGTGCCAGCAGTTACGGACGGGGGGGCACCGGGGAGCTGTTTTTT.